The sequence of this TCR beta chain was determined in a study of blood T cell repertoires in COVID-19. Study-level information: In each case, the material was cDNA or gDNA derived from T cells, B-cell-depleted T cells, or PBMCs.

Assay: immunoSEQ multiplex PCR; the TCRdb copy retains only in-frame clones and omits some. This sample has around 170,000 clones, with about 87% found just once. CDR3 length: 15 amino acids. CDR1 and CDR2 (germline): SGHTA, FQGNSA. V gave up 0 bases and J gave up 8 bases; unmatched junction bases: 7. The rearrangement joins TRBV7-2 to TRBJ1-2; 9 positions match TRBD1. Sequencing was carried out using peripheral blood. This TCR was sampled from a man aged 55 to 70 with acute or convalescent COVID-19. The CDR3 DNA sequence: TGTGCCAGCAGCTTAGCTTCGGGACAGGGCTTAGGCTACACCTTC. Amino acid sequence: CASSLASGQGLGYTF.